This T cell receptor (beta chain) was recovered during a study of T cell responses to AZD1222 COVID-19 vaccine. Study-level points and caveats: Compared with day 0, the breadth and depth of the Spike-specific TCR repertoire rose significantly after two doses of AZD1222.

On this clone itself: The target antigen is unknown.

Sequenced by immunoSEQ multiplex PCR; TCRdb stores in-frame clones only, minus some. The data contain approximately 270,000 clones, around 93% of them singletons. The CDR3 totals 16 residues. Trimming removed 1 base from V and 6 bases from J; junction bases left unmatched: 11. Germline V CDR1 and CDR2: MNHEY, SMNVEV (reference sequence). This chain links TRBV27 with TRBJ1-1; 7 bases line up with TRBD1. The TCR sequence derives from an adult who received the AZD1222 COVID-19 vaccine. Here the sequenced sample was peripheral blood, taken 28 days after the second AZD1222 dose. The CDR3 loop is CASSLYHRGRGAEAFF. The CDR3 DNA is TGTGCCAGCAGTTTATACCACAGGGGCCGGGGGGCTGAAGCTTTCTTT.